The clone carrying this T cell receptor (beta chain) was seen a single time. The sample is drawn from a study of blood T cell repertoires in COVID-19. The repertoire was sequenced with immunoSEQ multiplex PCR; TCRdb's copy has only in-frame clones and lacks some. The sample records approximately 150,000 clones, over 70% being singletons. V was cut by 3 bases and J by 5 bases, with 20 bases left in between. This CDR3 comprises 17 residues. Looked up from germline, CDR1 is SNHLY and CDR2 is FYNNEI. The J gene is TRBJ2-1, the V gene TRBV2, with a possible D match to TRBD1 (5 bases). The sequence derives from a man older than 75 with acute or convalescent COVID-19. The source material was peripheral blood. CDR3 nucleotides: TGTGCCAGCAGTGATCAAGGGGTCCAGTGGGGTAACAATGAGCAGTTCTTC. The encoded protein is CASSDQGVQWGNNEQFF.